The 10 T cell receptor beta chains listed next were all sequenced from one sample in a study of T cell responses to AZD1222 COVID-19 vaccine (dated by TCRdb to the early 2020s). The sample's time point, from its label and the paper: about 28 days (+/-7) after the second vaccine dose. The receptor library was made with the immunoSEQ multiplex PCR assay. TCRdb holds this immuneACCESS table with in-frame rearrangements only. Some clones are missing; in checked studies, unresolved V genes explain under half, and the rest has no known cause. The sample table records approximately 150,000 clones; roughly nine tenths of these occur just once. Jointly, the top ten make up approximately 1.2% of the sample. The sample consisted of peripheral blood, taken 28 days after the second AZD1222 dose. These receptors originate from an adult who received the AZD1222 COVID-19 vaccine.

V and J are TRBV10-2 and TRBJ1-6; maybe TRBD1 (5 bases). This CDR3 comprises 16 residues. CDR1 is WSHSY and CDR2 is SAAADI in the germline V gene. Trimming removed 6 bases at V and 5 bases at J, with 17 bases between. The CDR3 here is CASSLVPGLNNSPLHF. For the CDR3, the DNA is TGCGCCAGCAGCCTTGTTCCGGGACTGAATAATTCACCCCTCCACTTT.

The gene calls are TRBV29-1 and TRBJ1-3; D is perhaps TRBD1 (6 bases). The CDR3 covers 14 residues. From germline, CDR1 is SQVTM and CDR2 ANQGSEA. V dropped 1 base and J dropped 4 bases, with 11 bases sitting between them. CDR3 residues: CSVEGRGRGNTIYF. In DNA form, the CDR3 reads TGCAGCGTTGAAGGCAGGGGTAGAGGAAACACCATATATTTT.

The rearrangement uses TRBV9 and TRBJ2-7; D gene uncertain. Trimming left V 4 bases short and J 0 bases short, with 17 bases between. Germline V CDR1 and CDR2: SGDLS, YYNGEE. This CDR3 contains 16 residues. This CDR3 is CASSPFTSSSSYEQYF. The DNA of the CDR3 is TGTGCCAGCAGCCCCTTTACTTCGAGTAGCTCCTACGAGCAGTACTTC.

This clone was observed a few times. This chain uses TRBV3-1 (or the pseudogene TRBV3-2) with TRBJ2-3; D possibly matches TRBD1 or TRBD2 (5 bases each). The CDR3 consists of 16 residues. CDR1 and CDR2 (germline): LGHDT, YNNKEL (reference sequence). V was trimmed by 4 bases and J by 2 bases, leaving 16 bases between them. The CDR3 protein is CASSRPGTGNTDTQYF. The CDR3 DNA is TGTGCCAGCAGCCGACCTGGGACGGGCAACACAGATACGCAGTATTTT.

The chain employs TRBV14 and TRBJ1-1; 9 nucleotides line up with TRBD1. V shed 1 base and J 0 bases; nucleotides not matched to a gene: 3. Per germline, CDR1 SGHDN and CDR2 FVKESK. This CDR3 region has 16 residues. The CDR3 loop reads CASSQARTGVNTEAFF. In DNA, the CDR3 is TGTGCCAGCAGCCAAGCAAGGACAGGGGTGAACACTGAAGCTTTCTTT.

The rearrangement links TRBV7-2 to TRBJ2-7, with D possibly matching TRBD2 (6 bases). The CDR3 loop spans 15 amino acids. The V gene lost 3 bases and the J gene lost 0 bases, with 12 bases spanning the gap. The germline gives CDR1 SGHTA, CDR2 FQGNSA. The CDR3 is CASSLGGMSSYEQYF. The DNA for the CDR3 is TGTGCCAGCAGCTTGGGGGGAATGAGCTCCTACGAGCAGTACTTC.

The CDR3 protein is CASSASGTPVSTDTQYF. CDR3 sequence (DNA): TGTGCCAGCAGCGCATCCGGGACTCCAGTGAGCACAGATACGCAGTATTTT. This rearrangement joins TRBV9 to TRBJ2-3; D is possibly TRBD2 (6 bases). Germline V lookup: CDR1 SGDLS, CDR2 YYNGEE. The ends were cut back, 3 bases at V and 0 bases at J, with 17 bases in the middle. The CDR3 totals 17 residues.

The count of this clone is one. The chain has TRBV9 and TRBJ1-5; D remains unclear. CDR3 length: 15 amino acids. CDR1 is SGDLS, CDR2 YYNGEE, per germline. Trimming cost V 2 bases and J 0 bases, with 9 bases left between them. The chain's CDR3 is CASSVIGDSNQPQHF. Written as DNA, the CDR3 is TGTGCCAGCAGCGTCATAGGTGATAGCAATCAGCCCCAGCATTTT.

The chain joins TRBV19 to TRBJ2-1; possibly TRBD1 for D (5 bases). There are 15 residues in the CDR3. With 5 bases removed from V and 4 bases from J, the gap between germline ends came to 15 bases. Germline values: CDR1 LNHDA, CDR2 SQIVND (reference sequence). CDR3 sequence: CASSPNWGSYNEQFF. CDR3 nucleotides: TGTGCCAGTAGTCCCAATTGGGGCAGTTACAATGAGCAGTTCTTC.

This chain's CDR3 is CASKPESSYEQYF. The CDR3 DNA reads as TGTGCCAGCAAGCCGGAGAGCTCCTACGAGCAGTACTTC. V gene TRBV7-9 combines with J gene TRBJ2-7; D is uncertain. Trimming shortened V by 7 bases and J by 0 bases, and 10 bases separated the two germline ends. The CDR3 sequence is 13 residues long. CDR1 SEHNR and CDR2 FQNEAQ come from the germline V gene (reference sequence).